A single sample is the source of the 8 T cell receptor beta chains below, sequenced in a study of cytomegalovirus exposure and HLA in healthy donors. PCR was performed using 60 Vbeta and 13 Jbeta primers. Profiled with immunoSEQ multiplex PCR; TCRdb holds only in-frame clones, not every one. The table shows 35,000 to 40,000 clones, with over 90% occurring only once. Sequencing was carried out using PBMCs. These receptors all stem from a woman aged 18-35 years in good health and CMV-seronegative.

This chain uses TRBV28 with TRBJ2-3; D remains unclear. CDR1 is MDHEN, CDR2 SYDVKM, per germline. The CDR3 spans 15 residues. V was pared by 1 base and J by 0 bases, with 8 bases between. In nucleotides, the CDR3 is TGTGCCAGCAGTTTATTGAAGCTTAGCACAGATACGCAGTATTTT. Its translation is CASSLLKLSTDTQYF.

Of note for this clone: Sequence at one end of the junction differs from germline and may be a read error. CDR3 region: CASSLGTSGKDF. The CDR3 nucleotides read TGTGCCAGCAGTTTAGGGACTAGCGGGAAAGACTTC. This chain joins TRBV7-9 and TRBJ2-7; 13 bases agree with TRBD2. Per the germline V gene, CDR1 is SEHNR and CDR2 is FQNEAQ (reference sequence). The CDR3 is 12 amino acids. The entire variable domain, with the rest obtained from reference TRBV7-9 and TRBJ2-7, is as follows: DTGVSQNPRHKITKRGQNVTFRCDPISEHNRLYWYRQTLGQGPEFLTYFQNEAQLEKSRLLSDRFSAERPKGSFSTLEIQRTEQGDSAMYLCASSLGTSGKDFGPGTRLTVT.

CDR3: CASSSGQGAEKLFF. Here the CDR3 DNA reads TGTGCCAGCAGTTCCGGACAGGGGGCTGAAAAACTGTTTTTT. The genes are TRBV28 and TRBJ1-4; 11 positions match TRBD1. The CDR3 consists of 14 residues. With V trimmed by 4 bases and J by 7 bases, 2 bases remained unmatched. CDR1 and CDR2 from the germline V gene are MDHEN and SYDVKM.

The rearrangement links TRBV13 to TRBJ2-3, with D possibly being TRBD2 (6 bases). The CDR3 length is 16 residues. Per germline, CDR1 PRHDT and CDR2 FYEKMQ (reference sequence). The germline V and J ends were trimmed by 2 bases and 0 bases, with 12 bases remaining between them. The CDR3 is CASSLNFGTSTDTQYF. The CDR3 coding sequence is TGTGCCAGCAGCTTAAATTTTGGGACTAGCACAGATACGCAGTATTTT.

The V gene is TRBV5-1, the J gene TRBJ2-2; TRBD2 is a possible D gene (5 bases). This CDR3 is 16 amino acids long. Trimming stripped 4 bases from V and 5 bases from J, with 18 bases between. Germline loops: CDR1 SGHRS, CDR2 YFSETQ. The CDR3 DNA sequence: TGCGCCAGCAGCCCGAGGACGGGATCCTCAACCGGGGAGCTGTTTTTT. It is translated as CASSPRTGSSTGELFF.

The chain recombines TRBV28 with TRBJ2-5, with TRBD2 matching 8 bases. The end of the DNA aligns better with TRBJ2-7, so the J call may be wrong. This CDR3 is built from 15 residues. The germline gives CDR1 MDHEN, CDR2 SYDVKM. The CDR3 sequence: CASRDSGIQLDEQYF. Written as DNA, the CDR3 is TGTGCCAGCAGGGATAGCGGGATCCAGTTGGACGAGCAGTACTTC.

V is TRBV18 and J is TRBJ2-5; D remains ambiguous. CDR3 size: 14 residues. The V end lost 1 base, the J end lost 3 bases, and 9 bases lay between the germline ends. Germline V gene lookup returns CDR1 KGHSH and CDR2 LQKENI. The CDR3, as DNA: TGTGCCAGCTCACCACGCGTGAACGAAGAGACCCAGTACTTC. Translated, it gives CASSPRVNEETQYF.

The V gene is TRBV6-6, the J gene TRBJ2-2; D perhaps matches TRBD2 (6 bases). The V gene's germline CDR1 is MNHNY and CDR2 SVGAGI (reference sequence). The CDR3 has 12 amino acids. V lost 4 bases, J lost 6 bases, and 6 bases lay in between. The CDR3 reads CASSWGAGELFF. In DNA form, the CDR3 reads TGTGCCAGCAGTTGGGGGGCCGGGGAGCTGTTTTTT.